The 18 T cell receptor beta chains listed next were all sequenced from one sample in a study of CD8 T cells in Susac syndrome. An amount of RNA that ranged from roughly 0.5 to 1 ug was reverse transcribed with random hexamers. Each CDR3 protein is one row after TCRdb ran MiXCR on the immunoSEQ multiplex PCR reads. The profile shows about 80,000 distinct CDR3 sequences, 95% to 96% of them singletons. Sequenced input: CD8+ T cells from PBMCs. The receptors come from a human donor with Susac syndrome.

The chain joins TRBV9 to TRBJ2-7, with D possibly matching TRBD2 (6 bases). Looked up from germline, CDR1 is SGDLS and CDR2 is YYNGEE. Trimming cost V 2 bases and J 6 bases, with 12 bases left between them. This CDR3 has 13 amino acids. CDR3: CASSVGLKGEQYF. In nucleotides, the CDR3 is TGTGCCAGCAGCGTGGGACTTAAGGGCGAGCAGTACTTC.

V gene TRBV5-1 combines with J gene TRBJ2-7, with D possibly matching TRBD2 (5 bases). Germline loops: CDR1 SGHRS, CDR2 YFSETQ. V was cut by 0 bases and J by 6 bases, with 10 bases left in between. The CDR3 runs 13 residues. CDR3 bases: TGCGCCAGCAGCTTGGCCTCCCGGGGCGAGCAGTACTTC. Translated, it gives CASSLASRGEQYF.

This chain joins TRBV5-1 and TRBJ1-1; D gene ambiguous. Germline V gene sequence: CDR1 SGHRS, CDR2 YFSETQ. Between the trimmed V and J ends, which lost 0 bases and 1 base, there was a span of 7 bases. The CDR3 contains 14 residues. The DNA for the CDR3 is TGCGCCAGCAGCTTGGTTGGGGAGAACACTGAAGCTTTCTTT. Residues: CASSLVGENTEAFF.

This rearrangement joins TRBV6-6 to TRBJ2-7, with 9 positions matching TRBD1. The CDR3 loop spans 14 amino acids. V lost 4 bases and J lost 2; bases outside the gene matches: 3. Germline values: CDR1 MNHNY, CDR2 SVGAGI (reference sequence). CDR3 amino acids: CASSFYRGPYEQYF. Written as DNA, the CDR3 is TGTGCCAGCAGTTTCTACAGGGGGCCCTACGAGCAGTACTTC.

The chain employs TRBV20-1 and TRBJ2-1; D remains unclear. Germline V gene sequence: CDR1 DFQATT, CDR2 SNEGSKA (reference sequence). The V end lost 3 bases, the J end lost 9 bases, and 18 bases lay between the germline ends. CDR3 size: 14 residues. In nucleotides, the CDR3 is TGCAGTGCTAGTGATTCGGGTTCTGGGCTTGAGCAGTTCTTC. Protein sequence: CSASDSGSGLEQFF.

This chain links TRBV9 with TRBJ2-5; 11 positions agree with TRBD2. Trimming cost V 3 bases and J 2 bases; bases outside gene matches: 3. The CDR3 length is 15 residues. Looked up from germline, CDR1 is SGDLS and CDR2 is YYNGEE. The CDR3 DNA reads TGTGCCAGCAGCGCGACTAGCGGGGTGCAAGAGACCCAGTACTTC. It yields the protein CASSATSGVQETQYF.

This sequence joins TRBV15 and TRBJ2-7; D is unresolved. Trimming removed 0 bases at V and 2 bases at J, with 11 bases between. The CDR3 is 15 residues long. Germline loops: CDR1 LNHNV, CDR2 YYDKDF (reference sequence). CDR3 in amino acids: CATSRDQYGTYEQYF. The CDR3 nucleotides are TGTGCCACCAGCAGAGATCAGTACGGCACCTACGAGCAGTACTTC.

This clonotype was seen only once. The rearrangement links TRBV19 to TRBJ1-2, with a weak D call TRBD1 (5 bases). The germline V gene has CDR1 LNHDA and CDR2 SQIVND (reference sequence). This CDR3 comprises 13 residues. The V and J ends lost 8 bases and 5 bases respectively, with 15 bases between them. The CDR3 region is CASSAGPVYGYTF. The CDR3 DNA follows: TGTGCCAGTTCGGCGGGGCCGGTTTATGGCTACACCTTC.

The V call is TRBV5-4, the J call TRBJ1-2, with D tentatively TRBD1 (5 bases). CDR3 length: 12 residues. Germline V gene sequence: CDR1 SGHNT, CDR2 YYREEE (reference sequence). Trimming took off 4 bases at V and 13 bases at J, with 17 bases between the two ends. The CDR3 loop reads CASSPGLGLITF. CDR3 nucleotides: TGTGCCAGCAGCCCGGGACTGGGTCTTATCACCTTC.

The chain couples TRBV15 to TRBJ1-4; 10 nucleotides align to TRBD1. Losses at the gene ends were 8 bases for V and 4 bases for J; bases not matched to a gene: 13. Germline V lookup: CDR1 LNHNV, CDR2 YYDKDF (reference sequence). The CDR3 length is 17 residues. CDR3 in amino acids: CATYGQGGEYDNEKLFF. The DNA of the CDR3 is TGTGCCACCTATGGACAGGGGGGAGAATATGATAATGAAAAACTGTTTTTT.

The chain links TRBV29-1 to TRBJ2-1, with 7 bases lining up with TRBD2. Germline CDR1 reads SQVTM; CDR2 reads ANQGSEA. J lost 14 bases, V lost 0 bases, and 10 bases had no gene match. CDR3 length equals 13 residues. CDR3 in amino acids: CSVEEPRWGGKFF. The CDR3 nucleotides read TGCAGCGTTGAAGAACCCCGGTGGGGGGGTAAGTTCTTC.

The chain joins TRBV27 to TRBJ2-1; D tentatively fits TRBD1 or TRBD2 (5 bases each). CDR1 MNHEY and CDR2 SMNVEV come from the germline V gene (reference sequence). This CDR3 comprises 13 residues. The germline V and J ends were trimmed by 6 bases and 6 bases, with 12 bases remaining between them. CDR3 sequence: CASRALGPNEQFF. The CDR3 bases are TGTGCCAGCAGGGCGCTGGGACCCAATGAGCAGTTCTTC.

The CDR3 bases are TGTGCCAGCAGCCCTTCACGGGACAGGGGCACAGATACGCAGTATTTT. Translated: CASSPSRDRGTDTQYF. V usage is TRBV7-9 and J usage is TRBJ2-3, with 9 bases fitting TRBD1. Germline loops: CDR1 SEHNR, CDR2 FQNEAQ (reference sequence). The V gene end was trimmed by 5 bases and the J gene end by 1 base; junction bases not matched to a gene: 7. The CDR3 covers 16 residues.

This chain uses TRBV11-1 with TRBJ2-2, with D perhaps TRBD1 or TRBD2 (5 bases each). Trimming stripped 5 bases from V and 6 bases from J, with 19 bases between. This CDR3 has 16 residues. The germline CDR1 and CDR2 sequences are SGHAT and FQDESV (reference sequence). CDR3 nucleotide sequence: TGTGCCAGCAGCCGAGGGGCGATGAGAGGGCCCGGGGAGCTGTTTTTT. Protein: CASSRGAMRGPGELFF.

V is TRBV3-1 and J is TRBJ2-1, with D perhaps TRBD1 or TRBD2 (5 bases each). This CDR3 spans 15 amino acids. Per germline, CDR1 LGHDT and CDR2 YNNKEL (reference sequence). Trimming stripped 1 base from V and 2 bases from J, with 9 bases between. The CDR3 DNA reads as TGTGCCAGCAGCCAAGCCCGGGACGCCTACAATGAGCAGTTCTTC. This translates into CASSQARDAYNEQFF.

This chain connects TRBV6-2 or TRBV6-3 to TRBJ2-5; 7 bases fit TRBD1. The CDR3 runs to 14 residues. CDR1 is MNHEY and CDR2 is SVGEGT in the germline V gene. With V trimmed by 2 bases and J by 5 bases, 5 bases remained unmatched. The chain's CDR3 is CASSYRTGVETQYF. CDR3 bases: TGTGCCAGCAGTTACCGCACAGGGGTGGAGACCCAGTACTTC.

CDR3: CASSLGGGTQYF. CDR3 in DNA: TGTGCCAGCAGTCTCGGAGGGGGGACCCAGTACTTC. The V call is TRBV11-2, the J call TRBJ2-5; tentatively, D is TRBD1 or TRBD2 (6 bases each). Trimming left V 6 bases short and J 7 bases short, with 12 bases between. The CDR3 is made up of 12 amino acids. Germline V gives CDR1 SGHAT, CDR2 FQNNGV.

The chain employs TRBV11-2 and TRBJ2-2; 7 bases line up with TRBD2. This CDR3 contains 18 residues. With 7 bases clipped from V and 4 bases from J, the junction kept 18 bases outside the gene matches. Looked up from germline, CDR1 is SGHAT and CDR2 is FQNNGV. The CDR3 protein is CASTISGSLPQSTGELFF. The CDR3 coding sequence is TGTGCCAGCACAATTAGCGGGTCCCTGCCGCAGAGCACCGGGGAGCTGTTTTTT.